These 19 T cell receptor beta chains were all obtained from the same sample, sequenced in a study of blood T cell repertoires in COVID-19. Libraries were prepared by immunoSEQ multiplex PCR; TCRdb keeps only in-frame clonotypes and omits some of them. The sample contains some 490,000 clones, roughly nine tenths of which appear only once. The sequencing input was PBMCs or T cells enriched from blood (not recorded which). The source of these receptors is a woman in her sixties who had recovered from COVID-19.

V is TRBV7-9 and J is TRBJ1-3; D gene uncertain. Germline CDR1 reads SEHNR; CDR2 reads FQNEAQ (reference sequence). The CDR3 spans 16 residues. Trimming took off 1 base at V and 4 bases at J, with 14 bases between the two ends. The CDR3 spells CASSLVGSTKGNTIYF. CDR3 sequence (DNA): TGTGCCAGCAGCTTAGTAGGCAGCACTAAAGGAAACACCATATATTTT.

The chain combines TRBV12-5 with TRBJ1-2; 8 bases align to TRBD1. V trimming: 7 bases; J trimming: 6 bases; junction bases outside the gene matches: 10. The germline V gene encodes CDR1 LGHNT and CDR2 FRNRAP. CDR3 size: 14 residues. CDR3 in amino acids: CASARGQDGDGYTF. The CDR3, as DNA: TGTGCTAGTGCCCGGGGACAGGACGGTGATGGCTACACCTTC.

This rearrangement joins TRBV29-1 to TRBJ1-2, with 7 bases matching TRBD1. CDR1 and CDR2 from the germline V gene are SQVTM and ANQGSEA. The CDR3 sequence is 12 residues long. V trimming: 7 bases; J trimming: 6 bases; junction bases outside the gene matches: 8. The CDR3 reads CSAPTGLNGYTF. CDR3 bases: TGCAGCGCCCCGACAGGGTTGAATGGCTACACCTTC.

This clone was recorded only once. Other nucleotide sequences from this sample produce the same CDR3. The chain combines TRBV24-1 with TRBJ1-2; 9 bases are a match to TRBD1. V trimming: 5 bases; J trimming: 6 bases; junction bases outside the gene matches: 3. The CDR3 runs to 13 residues. CDR1 is KGHDR, CDR2 SFDVKD, per germline. CDR3 DNA sequence: TGTGCCACCAGTGGGGACAGGGAGAATGGCTACACCTTC. This encodes CATSGDRENGYTF.

V gene TRBV10-3 combines with J gene TRBJ1-2; 10 bases match TRBD1. Germline CDR1 is ENHRY and CDR2 is SYGVKD. Losses at the gene ends were 3 bases for V and 4 bases for J; bases not matched to a gene: 5. The CDR3 spans 15 residues. The CDR3 reads CAISDGTGDLYGYTF. The DNA for the CDR3 is TGTGCCATCAGTGATGGGACAGGGGACCTCTATGGCTACACCTTC.

This clone was counted once. Written as DNA, the CDR3 is TGTGCCAGCTCACCACCGATCGGAACAGCCGGGGAGCTGTTTTTT. It codes for CASSPPIGTAGELFF. The V and J genes are TRBV18 and TRBJ2-2; no firm D call. This CDR3 spans 15 amino acids. Germline V gene sequence: CDR1 KGHSH, CDR2 LQKENI. Trimming pared 0 bases from V and 6 bases from J, leaving 11 bases between.

This chain links TRBV5-1 with TRBJ2-1; 11 bases align to TRBD1. Losses at the gene ends were 0 bases for V and 8 bases for J; bases not matched to a gene: 7. Germline-derived CDR1 and CDR2 are SGHRS and YFSETQ. The CDR3 is 16 amino acids. CDR3 region: CASSLGTGGEFDEQFF. CDR3 nucleotide sequence: TGCGCCAGCAGCTTGGGGACAGGGGGCGAGTTCGATGAGCAGTTCTTC. Based on the CDR3 plus reference TRBV5-1 and TRBJ2-1, the full variable domain is KAGVTQTPRYLIKTRGQQVTLSCSPISGHRSVSWYQQTPGQGLQFLFEYFSETQRNKGNFPGRFSGRQFSNSRSEMNVSTLELGDSALYLCASSLGTGGEFDEQFFGPGTRLTVL.

The rearrangement joins TRBV13 to TRBJ1-4, with 8 bases that match TRBD1. Germline values: CDR1 PRHDT, CDR2 FYEKMQ (reference sequence). The V gene end was trimmed by 0 bases and the J gene end by 5 bases; junction bases not matched to a gene: 5. This CDR3 is 16 amino acids long. The CDR3 DNA is TGTGCCAGCAGCTTAGGGAGACAGGGGAGGAATGAAAAACTGTTTTTT. This codes for CASSLGRQGRNEKLFF.

This clone occurred a few times. The gene calls are TRBV27 and TRBJ2-1; perhaps TRBD1 as D (6 bases). Trimming removed 5 bases from V and 4 bases from J, with 33 bases in between. The CDR3 has 21 amino acids. Germline assignment: CDR1 MNHEY and CDR2 SMNVEV (reference sequence). Here the CDR3 reads CASSRRQGMGFTRTGYNEQFF. The CDR3 nucleotides are TGTGCCAGCAGTCGACGGCAGGGAATGGGGTTTACCCGCACAGGGTACAATGAGCAGTTCTTC.

The chain combines TRBV2 with TRBJ1-2; D is unclear. Germline loops: CDR1 SNHLY, CDR2 FYNNEI. This CDR3 region has 13 residues. Trimming stripped 4 bases from V and 4 bases from J, with 10 bases between. CDR3 sequence reads: CASSVEKTYGYTF. The DNA for the CDR3 is TGTGCCAGCAGTGTGGAGAAAACCTATGGCTACACCTTC.

V is TRBV23-1 and J is TRBJ2-7, with a tentative D call TRBD1 (5 bases). TRBV23-1 is flagged as an ORF with uncertain function. The V and J ends lost 10 bases and 0 bases respectively, with 19 bases between them. The CDR3 spans 15 residues. This CDR3 is CATRGAGQDSYEQYF. The CDR3 nucleotides are TGCGCCACCCGAGGCGCAGGGCAGGACTCCTACGAGCAGTACTTC.

The J gene is TRBJ1-1, the V gene TRBV2, with D possibly TRBD1 on 5 matching bases. V gave up 6 bases and J gave up 1 base, with 12 bases separating them. The CDR3 has 14 amino acids. Per the germline V gene, CDR1 is SNHLY and CDR2 is FYNNEI. The CDR3 bases are TGTGCCAGCAGACCGACAGAGCCGAACACTGAAGCTTTCTTT. This codes for CASRPTEPNTEAFF. Together with reference TRBV2 and TRBJ1-1, the CDR3 gives the full variable domain: EPEVTQTPSHQVTQMGQEVILRCVPISNHLYFYWYRQILGQKVEFLVSFYNNEISEKSEIFDDQFSVERPDGSNFTLKIRSTKLEDSAMYFCASRPTEPNTEAFFGQGTRLTVV.

J is TRBJ1-5 and V is TRBV6-5, with 7 bases that match TRBD1. Germline assignment: CDR1 MNHEY and CDR2 SVGAGI. V lost 6 bases to trimming and J lost 7 bases; unmatched junction nucleotides: 9. This CDR3 has 14 residues. The CDR3 bases are TGTGCCAGCAGATCGCGACAGGGCCGGCAGCCCCAGCATTTT. This translates into CASRSRQGRQPQHF.

Points on this clone: The sample contains more than one DNA sequence encoding this CDR3. The CDR3 reads CASSIGGNYGYTF. The CDR3 DNA reads TGTGCCAGTAGTATTGGGGGGAACTATGGCTACACCTTC. The V and J genes are TRBV19 and TRBJ1-2; D perhaps matches TRBD1 (5 bases). The CDR3 has 13 amino acids. Germline V gene sequence: CDR1 LNHDA, CDR2 SQIVND (reference sequence). V was clipped by 3 bases and J by 2 bases, with 7 bases between them. The full variable domain, with the rest looked up from reference TRBV19 and TRBJ1-2, is DGGITQSPKYLFRKEGQNVTLSCEQNLNHDAMYWYRQDPGQGLRLIYYSQIVNDFQKGDIAEGYSVSREKKESFPLTVTSAQKNPTAFYLCASSIGGNYGYTFGSGTRLTVV.

The chain carries TRBV10-2 and TRBJ2-7; D unresolved. The germline V gene has CDR1 WSHSY and CDR2 SAAADI. Deletions cut 2 bases from V and 4 bases from J, with 6 bases between. The CDR3 length is 12 residues. The CDR3: CASSETSYEQYF. The CDR3 DNA is TGCGCCAGCAGTGAGACGAGTTACGAGCAGTACTTC.

This clone was picked up a small number of times. This chain joins TRBV6-5 and TRBJ1-4; 7 bases are shared with TRBD1. Germline CDR1 and CDR2: MNHEY and SVGAGI. After removal of 5 bases from V and 7 bases from J, the junction contained 4 bases not matched to a gene. The CDR3 loop spans 13 amino acids. This chain's CDR3 is CASSRQGGEKLFF. In DNA, the CDR3 is TGTGCCAGCAGTCGACAGGGAGGTGAAAAACTGTTTTTT.

This sequence joins TRBV4-1 and TRBJ2-7; no firm D call. Germline V lookup: CDR1 MGHRA, CDR2 YSYEKL. CDR3 size: 17 residues. The V gene lost 0 bases and the J gene lost 2 bases, with 17 bases spanning the gap. In nucleotides, the CDR3 is TGCGCCAGCAGCCAAGATTATCAGACTTCACACGCCTACGAGCAGTACTTC. Its protein is CASSQDYQTSHAYEQYF.

The rearrangement joins TRBV5-5 to TRBJ1-5, with D hard to call. With 0 bases removed from V and 5 bases from J, the gap between germline ends came to 15 bases. CDR3 length: 16 amino acids. Germline V gene sequence: CDR1 SGHKS, CDR2 YYEKEE (reference sequence). CDR3 region: CASSLVFGSRDQPQHF. CDR3 in DNA: TGTGCCAGCAGCTTGGTTTTCGGGTCTCGTGATCAGCCCCAGCATTTT.

V and J are TRBV2 and TRBJ2-5; D may be TRBD2 (7 bases). The V gene lost 4 bases and the J gene lost 5 bases, with 14 bases spanning the gap. Germline V gene lookup returns CDR1 SNHLY and CDR2 FYNNEI. This CDR3 has 14 amino acids. CDR3 coding DNA: TGTGCCAGCAGTGGGGGGGGACATGGGGAGACCCAGTACTTC. It specifies CASSGGGHGETQYF.